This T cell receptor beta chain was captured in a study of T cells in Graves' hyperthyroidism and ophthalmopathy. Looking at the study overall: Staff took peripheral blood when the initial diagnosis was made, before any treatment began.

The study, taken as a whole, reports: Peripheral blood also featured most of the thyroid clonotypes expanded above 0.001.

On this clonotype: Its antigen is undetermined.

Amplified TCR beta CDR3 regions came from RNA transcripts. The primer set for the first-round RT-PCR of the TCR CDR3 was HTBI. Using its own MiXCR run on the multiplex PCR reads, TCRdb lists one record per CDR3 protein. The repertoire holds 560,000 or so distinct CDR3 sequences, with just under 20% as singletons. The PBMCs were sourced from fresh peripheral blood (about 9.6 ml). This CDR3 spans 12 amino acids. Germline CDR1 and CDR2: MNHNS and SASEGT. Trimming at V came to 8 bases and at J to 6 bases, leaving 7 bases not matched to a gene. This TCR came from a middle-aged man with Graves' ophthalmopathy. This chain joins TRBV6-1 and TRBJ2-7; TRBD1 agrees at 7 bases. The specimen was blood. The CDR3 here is CASYTGVGEQYF. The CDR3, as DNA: TGTGCCAGCTATACAGGGGTAGGCGAGCAGTACTTC.